This TCR beta chain was sequenced for a study of metastatic and nonmetastatic thyroid tumors (dated by TCRdb to 2020 to 2022). At the level of the whole study: Repertoires were compared across peripheral blood and tumor or nodule tissue samples from malignant and benign thyroid patients. Beyond this particular receptor, the publication reports: In both blood and tumor samples, TCR beta diversity was reported to be significantly higher in malignant tumors than in benign nodules.

Trimming at the junction amounts to 0 bases on V and 0 bases on J, and the germline ends lie 14 bases apart. Including the terminal cysteine and phenylalanine, the CDR3 comprises 17 residues. The only DNA kept is the CDR3, 51 bases in frame from the first base. CDR1 and CDR2 (MNHNS, SASEGT) derive from the germline V gene. The protocol used for the library was PCR. TCRdb lists the instrument as Illumina HiSeq 4000. High-throughput sequencing was used to profile the CDR3 region of the TCR beta-chain in every patient. In the source study's methods: CDR3 differences across clinicopathological groups were used to build a classifier for discriminating distant-metastatic papillary thyroid cancer patients. Repertoire diversity was assessed with the Shannon index, and tumor-blood repertoire similarity with the Morisita-Horn index. Starting from the raw public reads, TCRdb applied fastp trimming at Q25, assembled clones with MiXCR and retained in-frame beta chains. It is TCRdb's table, rather than the study itself, that gives the V and J calls and clone size. In this sample the table shows more than 65,000 clones, 13% to 15% of which occur a single time. The leading ten clones occupy approximately 7% of the sample.

In this sample, this clone turned up many times. Its antigen specificity is not known. Within one base of it there is no much larger clone, and no base qualities were kept. Other DNA sequences in this sample translate to the same CDR3. No patient had received any treatment before thyroid surgery. The study retrospectively analysed patient clinical samples collected from the early 2010s to the late 2010s using T-cell receptor beta sequencing. The sequencing input was blood. This chain is built from TRBV6-1 and TRBJ1-1; TRBD1 could be the D gene, as 6 bases match. This clonotype originated in a male donor with papillary thyroid cancer or a benign thyroid nodule (not recorded which). Some clones in this sample may be carry-over from other donors' samples. The CDR3 in this case is CASSEAVSGALNTEAFF. The nucleotides read TGTGCCAGCAGTGAAGCAGTCTCAGGGGCCCTGAACACTGAAGCTTTCTTT.